These 5 T cell receptor beta chains were sequenced from one sample in a study of T and B cells in COVID-19 patients. BIOMED2 TRB-A/B primer pools were used in multiplex TRB PCR. TCRdb used MiXCR to reprocess the multiplex PCR reads, holding one entry per CDR3 protein. The sample records around 11,000 distinct CDR3 sequences, 30% to 35% being singletons. TRB was amplified from around 250-460 ng of blood genomic DNA. The sequenced material came from blood. These receptors all come from a human donor with active COVID-19.

In this sample, this clonotype turned up a few times. CDR3: CASSAFQPQHF. DNA of the CDR3: TGTGCCAGCAGTGCCTTTCAGCCCCAGCATTTT. This chain uses TRBV6-5 with TRBJ1-5; D unresolved. V was clipped by 5 bases and J by 6 bases, with 5 bases between them. From germline, CDR1 is MNHEY and CDR2 SVGAGI. The CDR3 consists of 11 residues.

The chain employs TRBV12-3 or TRBV12-4 and TRBJ2-7; D is uncertain. With 6 bases removed from V and 0 bases from J, the gap between germline ends came to 9 bases. The CDR3 is 13 residues long. The DNA of the CDR3 is TGTGCCAGCAGAAGTTTGAGCTCCTACGAGCAGTACTTC. This codes for CASRSLSSYEQYF.

This clonotype is medium-sized (0.01 to 0.1%) in the sample. This rearrangement joins TRBV29-1 to TRBJ1-3; D unclear. The germline CDR1 and CDR2 sequences are SQVTM and ANQGSEA. This CDR3 spans 15 amino acids. Trimming removed 5 bases from V and 0 bases from J, with 14 bases in between. CDR3 region: CSVSGRFSSGNTIYF. For the CDR3, the DNA is TGCAGCGTTTCCGGACGTTTCAGCTCTGGAAACACCATATATTTT.

This clonotype rates as medium-sized (0.01 to 0.1%). The chain links TRBV12-3 or TRBV12-4 to TRBJ2-1; 10 bases fit TRBD1. CDR3 length: 13 amino acids. The V and J ends lost 4 bases and 8 bases, in that order; junction bases with no gene match: 2. CDR3 coding DNA: TGTGCCAGCAGTTGGGGACAGGGGCATGAGCAGTTCTTC. Translation gives CASSWGQGHEQFF.

The V gene is TRBV6-5, the J gene TRBJ1-2; no definite D call. This CDR3 has 16 amino acids. Trimming shortened V by 6 bases and J by 8 bases, and 25 bases separated the two germline ends. In germline, CDR1 is MNHEY, CDR2 SVGAGI. The CDR3 protein is CASRPPPSRTLGGYTF. For the CDR3, the DNA is TGTGCCAGCAGGCCACCCCCCAGTCGGACCCTCGGAGGCTACACCTTC.